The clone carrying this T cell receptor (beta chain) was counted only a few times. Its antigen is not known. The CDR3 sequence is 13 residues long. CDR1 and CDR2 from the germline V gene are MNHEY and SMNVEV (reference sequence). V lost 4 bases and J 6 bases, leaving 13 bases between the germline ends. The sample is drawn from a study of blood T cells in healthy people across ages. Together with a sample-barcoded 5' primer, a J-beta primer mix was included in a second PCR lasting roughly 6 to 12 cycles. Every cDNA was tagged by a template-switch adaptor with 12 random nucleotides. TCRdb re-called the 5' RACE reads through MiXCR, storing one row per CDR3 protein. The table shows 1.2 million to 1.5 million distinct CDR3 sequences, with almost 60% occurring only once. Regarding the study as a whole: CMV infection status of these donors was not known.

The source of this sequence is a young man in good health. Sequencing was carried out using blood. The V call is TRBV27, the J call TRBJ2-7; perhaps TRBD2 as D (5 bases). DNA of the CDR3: TGTGCCAGCAGTTCCGGGCCCAGCGGCGAGCAGTACTTC. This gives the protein CASSSGPSGEQYF.